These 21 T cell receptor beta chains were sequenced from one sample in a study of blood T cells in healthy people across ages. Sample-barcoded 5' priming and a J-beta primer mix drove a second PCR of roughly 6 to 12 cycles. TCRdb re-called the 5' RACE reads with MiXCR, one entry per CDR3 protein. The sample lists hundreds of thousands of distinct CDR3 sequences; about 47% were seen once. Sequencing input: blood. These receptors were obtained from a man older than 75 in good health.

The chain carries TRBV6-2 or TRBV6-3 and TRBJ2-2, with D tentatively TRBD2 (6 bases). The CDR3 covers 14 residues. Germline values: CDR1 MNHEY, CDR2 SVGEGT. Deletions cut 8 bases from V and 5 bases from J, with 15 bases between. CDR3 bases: TGTGCCAGCGGGGGACCCGCGGGGACCGGGGAGCTGTTTTTT. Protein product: CASGGPAGTGELFF.

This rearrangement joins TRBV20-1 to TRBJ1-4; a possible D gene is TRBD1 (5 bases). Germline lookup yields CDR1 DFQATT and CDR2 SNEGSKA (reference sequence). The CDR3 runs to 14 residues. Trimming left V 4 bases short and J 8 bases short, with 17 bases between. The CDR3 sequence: CSANRDPFREKLFF. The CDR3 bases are TGCAGTGCTAACCGGGACCCCTTTAGAGAAAAACTGTTTTTT.

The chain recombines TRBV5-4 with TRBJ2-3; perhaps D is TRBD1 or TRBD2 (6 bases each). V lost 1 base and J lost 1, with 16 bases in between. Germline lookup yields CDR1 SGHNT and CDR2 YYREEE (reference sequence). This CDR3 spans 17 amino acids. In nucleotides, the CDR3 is TGTGCCAGCAGCTTGCCGAGCCTCGGGGGCGGCACAGATACGCAGTATTTT. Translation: CASSLPSLGGGTDTQYF.

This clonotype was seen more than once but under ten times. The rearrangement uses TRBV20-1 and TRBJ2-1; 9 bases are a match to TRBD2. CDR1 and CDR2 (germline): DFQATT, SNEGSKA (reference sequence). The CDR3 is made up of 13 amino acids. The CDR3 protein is CKLAGPTRGEQFF. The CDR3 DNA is TGCAAGCTAGCGGGACCTACTAGGGGAGAGCAGTTCTTC.

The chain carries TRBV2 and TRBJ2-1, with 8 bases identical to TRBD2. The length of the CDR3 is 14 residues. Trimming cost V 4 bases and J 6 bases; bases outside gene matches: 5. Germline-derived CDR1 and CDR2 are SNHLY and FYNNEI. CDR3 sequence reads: CASSGERESNEQFF. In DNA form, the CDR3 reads TGTGCCAGCAGTGGTGAGCGGGAGTCCAATGAGCAGTTCTTC.

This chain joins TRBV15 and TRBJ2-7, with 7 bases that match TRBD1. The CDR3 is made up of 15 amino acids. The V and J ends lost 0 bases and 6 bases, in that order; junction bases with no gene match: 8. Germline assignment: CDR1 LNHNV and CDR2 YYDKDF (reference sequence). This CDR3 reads CATSRDDRAGLEQYF. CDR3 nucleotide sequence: TGTGCCACCAGCAGAGATGACAGGGCTGGCCTCGAGCAGTACTTC. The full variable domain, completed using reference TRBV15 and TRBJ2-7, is DAMVIQNPRYQVTQFGKPVTLSCSQTLNHNVMYWYQQKSSQAPKLLFHYYDKDFNNEADTPDNFQSRRPNTSFCFLDIRSPGLGDTAMYLCATSRDDRAGLEQYFGPGTRLTVT.

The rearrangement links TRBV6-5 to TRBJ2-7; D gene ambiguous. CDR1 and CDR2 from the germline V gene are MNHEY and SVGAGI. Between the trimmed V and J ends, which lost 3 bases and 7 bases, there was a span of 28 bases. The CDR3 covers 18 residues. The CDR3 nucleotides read TGTGCCAGCAGTTATAATCGGTTGGAGTGGAAGGGCCACAATGAGCAGTACTTC. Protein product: CASSYNRLEWKGHNEQYF.

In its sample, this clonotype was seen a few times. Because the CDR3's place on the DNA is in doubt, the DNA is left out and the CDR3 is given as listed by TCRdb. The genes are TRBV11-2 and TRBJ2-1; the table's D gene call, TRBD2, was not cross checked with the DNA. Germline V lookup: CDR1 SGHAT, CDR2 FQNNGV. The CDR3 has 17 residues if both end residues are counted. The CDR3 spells CASSSSGSWEGYNEQFF.

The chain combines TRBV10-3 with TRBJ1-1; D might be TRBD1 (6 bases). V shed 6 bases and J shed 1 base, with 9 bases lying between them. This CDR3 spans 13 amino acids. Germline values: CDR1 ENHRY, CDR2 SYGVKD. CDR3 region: CAIRPGQNTEAFF. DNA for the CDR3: TGTGCCATCAGGCCGGGACAGAACACTGAAGCTTTCTTT.

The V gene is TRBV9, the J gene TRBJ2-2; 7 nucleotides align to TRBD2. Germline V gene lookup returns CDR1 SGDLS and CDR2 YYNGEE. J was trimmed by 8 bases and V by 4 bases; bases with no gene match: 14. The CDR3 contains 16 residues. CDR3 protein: CASSPISGSLLGELFF. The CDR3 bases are TGTGCCAGCAGCCCAATTAGCGGGTCCCTATTAGGGGAGCTGTTTTTT.

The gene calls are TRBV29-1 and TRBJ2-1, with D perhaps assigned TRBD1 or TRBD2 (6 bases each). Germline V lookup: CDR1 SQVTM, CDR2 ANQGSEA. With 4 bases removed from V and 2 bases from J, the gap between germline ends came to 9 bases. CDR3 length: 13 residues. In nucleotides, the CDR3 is TGCAGCGTTGGCGGGACACCCTACAATGAGCAGTTCTTC. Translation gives CSVGGTPYNEQFF.

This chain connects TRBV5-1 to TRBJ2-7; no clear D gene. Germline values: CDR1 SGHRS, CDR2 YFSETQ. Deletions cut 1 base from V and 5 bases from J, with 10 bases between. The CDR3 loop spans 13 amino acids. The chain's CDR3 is CASSLQVGNEQYF. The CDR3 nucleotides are TGCGCCAGCAGCTTGCAGGTAGGGAACGAGCAGTACTTC.

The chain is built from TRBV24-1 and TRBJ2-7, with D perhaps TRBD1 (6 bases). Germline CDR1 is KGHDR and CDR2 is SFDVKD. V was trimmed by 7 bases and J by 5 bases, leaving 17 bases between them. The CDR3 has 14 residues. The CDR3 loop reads CATSSTGKTDEQYF. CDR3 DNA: TGTGCCACCAGCTCCACAGGGAAAACGGACGAGCAGTACTTC.

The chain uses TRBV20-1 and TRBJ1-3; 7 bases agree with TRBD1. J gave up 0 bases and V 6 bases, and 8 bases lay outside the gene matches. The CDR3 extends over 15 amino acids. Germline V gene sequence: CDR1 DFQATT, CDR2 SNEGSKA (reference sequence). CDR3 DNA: TGCAGTGCCCTCCAGGGGGTCGACTCTGGAAACACCATATATTTT. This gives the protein CSALQGVDSGNTIYF.

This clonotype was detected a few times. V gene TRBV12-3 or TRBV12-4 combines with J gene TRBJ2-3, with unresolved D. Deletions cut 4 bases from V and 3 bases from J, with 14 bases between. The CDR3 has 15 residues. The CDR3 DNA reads TGTGCCAGCAGTTCTCCGGCTGAGGTAACAGATACGCAGTATTTT. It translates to CASSSPAEVTDTQYF.

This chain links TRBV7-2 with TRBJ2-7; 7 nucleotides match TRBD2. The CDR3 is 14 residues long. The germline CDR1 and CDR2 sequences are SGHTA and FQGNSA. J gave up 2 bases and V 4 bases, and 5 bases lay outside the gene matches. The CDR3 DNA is TGTGCCAGCAGCTACACTAGCGCAGCCTACGAGCAGTACTTC. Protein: CASSYTSAAYEQYF.

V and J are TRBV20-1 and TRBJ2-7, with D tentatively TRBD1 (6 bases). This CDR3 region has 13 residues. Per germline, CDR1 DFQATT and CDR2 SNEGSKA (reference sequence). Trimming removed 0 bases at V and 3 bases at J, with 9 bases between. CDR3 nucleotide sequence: TGCAGTGCTAGAGACTACAGGGACTACGAGCAGTACTTC. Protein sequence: CSARDYRDYEQYF.

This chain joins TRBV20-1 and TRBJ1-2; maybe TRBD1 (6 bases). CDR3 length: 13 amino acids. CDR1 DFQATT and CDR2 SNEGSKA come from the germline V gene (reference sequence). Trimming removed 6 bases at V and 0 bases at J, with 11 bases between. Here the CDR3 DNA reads TGCAGTGCCGGACAGACAACTAACTATGGCTACACCTTC. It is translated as CSAGQTTNYGYTF.

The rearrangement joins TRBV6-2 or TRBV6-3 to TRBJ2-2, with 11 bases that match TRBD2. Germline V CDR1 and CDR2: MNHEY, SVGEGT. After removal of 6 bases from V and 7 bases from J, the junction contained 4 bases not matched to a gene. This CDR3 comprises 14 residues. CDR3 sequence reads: CASRLAGEVGELFF. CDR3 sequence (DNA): TGTGCCAGCAGACTAGCGGGAGAGGTCGGGGAGCTGTTTTTT.

The CDR3 DNA is TGTGCCAGCAGAAAAGCGGGAGACTACAATGAGCAGTTCTTC. It translates to CASRKAGDYNEQFF. This rearrangement joins TRBV7-2 to TRBJ2-1; 8 positions match TRBD2. CDR1 SGHTA and CDR2 FQGNSA come from the germline V gene. This CDR3 has 14 amino acids. Unmatched junction bases numbered 4, after V lost 6 bases and J lost 3 bases.

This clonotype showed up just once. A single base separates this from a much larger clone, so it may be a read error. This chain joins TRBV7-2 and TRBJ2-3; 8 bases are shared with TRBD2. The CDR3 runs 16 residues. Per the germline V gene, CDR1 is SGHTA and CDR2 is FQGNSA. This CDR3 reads CASSQRAGVGTDTLYF. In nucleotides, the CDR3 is TGTGCCAGCAGCCAAAGAGCGGGAGTTGGAACAGATACGCTGTATTTT.